This T cell receptor (beta chain) was identified during a study of patients and donors after allogeneic stem cell transplantation. TCRdb re-called the RT-PCR reads through MiXCR, storing one row per CDR3 protein. The sample holds about a million distinct CDR3 sequences, about a sixth seen once. V shed 1 base and J 4 bases; nucleotides not matched to a gene: 7. The CDR3 covers 16 residues. Per germline, CDR1 SGHDN and CDR2 FVKESK. The source is a human donor who was either an allogeneic HSCT recipient or a stem cell or donor lymphocyte infusion donor (not recorded which). It is not recorded whose cells these are; they may come from a transplant donor. Sample: blood, either unsorted or a sorted T cell fraction (not recorded which). The chain carries TRBV14 and TRBJ1-1, with 9 bases aligning to TRBD1. In nucleotides, the CDR3 is TGTGCCAGCAGCCAAGGAGGGACAGGGCTTGTCACTGAAGCTTTCTTT. Its translation is CASSQGGTGLVTEAFF.